This TCR beta chain derives from a study of response to subunit inactivated influenza vaccine. Study-wide results and caveats: Authors proposed each seasonal influenza vaccination draws in few new T cells.

One entry per CDR3 protein results from TCRdb running MiXCR on the RT-PCR reads. Of about half a million distinct CDR3 sequences listed, 11% are singletons. This clonotype was observed a handful of times. Its antigen is not known. The CDR3 consists of 13 residues. Germline CDR1 SGHTA, CDR2 FQGNSA. Trimming took 0 bases from V and 6 from J, leaving 7 bases between them. This receptor was obtained from a man aged 45 to 65 who received an inactivated influenza vaccine. The chain couples TRBV7-2 to TRBJ2-3; a weak D match, TRBD2 (6 bases). Sample: PBMCs from blood, taken 45 days after vaccination. CDR3 residues: CASSLAAGDTQYF. CDR3 DNA: TGTGCCAGCAGCTTAGCAGCGGGTGATACGCAGTATTTT.